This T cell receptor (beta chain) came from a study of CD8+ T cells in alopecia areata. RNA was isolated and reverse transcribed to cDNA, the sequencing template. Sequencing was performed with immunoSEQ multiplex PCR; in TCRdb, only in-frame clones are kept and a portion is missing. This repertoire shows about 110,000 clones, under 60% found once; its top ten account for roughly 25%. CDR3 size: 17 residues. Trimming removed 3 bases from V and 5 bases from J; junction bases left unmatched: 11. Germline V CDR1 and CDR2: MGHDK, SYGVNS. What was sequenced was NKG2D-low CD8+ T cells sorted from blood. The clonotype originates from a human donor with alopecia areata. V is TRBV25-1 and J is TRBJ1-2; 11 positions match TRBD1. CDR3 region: CASSDSGQGALAYGYTF. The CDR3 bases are TGTGCCAGCAGTGACTCCGGACAGGGGGCGCTTGCTTATGGCTACACCTTC.